The source of this T cell receptor beta chain is a study of cytomegalovirus exposure and HLA in healthy donors. Trimming took off 5 bases at V and 4 bases at J, with 18 bases between the two ends. In germline, CDR1 is SGHNT, CDR2 YYREEE (reference sequence). CDR3 length: 15 amino acids. PCR primers comprised 60 Vbeta and 13 Jbeta primers. TCRdb keeps only in-frame clones here, not all; method: immunoSEQ multiplex PCR. Among 150,000 or so clones listed, about 70% were seen once. This chain uses TRBV5-4 with TRBJ1-2, with TRBD1 as a possible D gene (5 bases). The sample comprised PBMCs. The TCR comes from a man between 18 and 35 years old in good health and CMV-seronegative. The CDR3 DNA follows: TGTGCCAGCAGAGCTCGGGCGGGACGGTCCTATGGCTACACCTTC. It yields the protein CASRARAGRSYGYTF.